Listed below are T cell receptor beta chains from one sample, sequenced in a study of shared clonotypes between healthy human individuals. Clones were read by immunoSEQ multiplex PCR, and TCRdb kept only the in-frame ones, dropping some. Of about 470,000 clones in the sample, more than 75% are singletons; the top ten hold approximately 13%. Sequencing was carried out using PBMCs. These TCRs come from a middle-aged woman in good health. Some clones in this sample may be carry-over from other donors' samples. Both conserved end residues are part of each CDR3. A D gene is named only where the DNA matches it firmly. The listing skips clone size in some rows; elsewhere it reads once, few, many or a size class.

d_call clone_size j_call v_call cdr3_length cdr3_nt cdr3_aa
- - TRBJ1-5 TRBV5-5 15 TGTGCCAGCAGCTTCGAGAACCCGCAGGGACAGCCCCAGCATTTT CASSFENPQGQPQHF
- - TRBJ1-3 TRBV18 15 TGTGCCAGCTCAACCCAAGGACAGTCTGGAAACACCATATATTTT CASSTQGQSGNTIYF
- - TRBJ2-4 TRBV5-4 14 TGTGCCAGCAGCTTGGCCGGGGAACCAAACATTCAGTACTTC CASSLAGEPNIQYF
TRBD2 - TRBJ2-5 TRBV28 14 TGTGCCAGCAGCTTGACGCCGGGGGGGGAGACCCAGTACTTC CASSLTPGGETQYF
TRBD1 - TRBJ1-2 TRBV29-1 13 TGCAGCGTTGAAGAAGTCAGGGGGTACGGCTACACCTTC CSVEEVRGYGYTF
TRBD1 - TRBJ2-7 TRBV6-5 14 TGTGCCAGCAGTCCCCGACAGGGTATGTACGAGCAGTACTTC CASSPRQGMYEQYF
- - TRBJ2-7 TRBV6-5 14 TGTGCCAGCAGTTACCGACAGAACATCTACGAGCAGTACTTC CASSYRQNIYEQYF
- - TRBJ2-1 TRBV10-2 16 TGCGCCAGCAGTGAGTCAGTGGGGGGCTCCTACAATGAGCAGTTCTTC CASSESVGGSYNEQFF
- - TRBJ2-7 TRBV25-1 13 TGTGCCACCCAAGGGGGGGCGCGGTACGAGCAGTACTTC CATQGGARYEQYF
- - TRBJ1-2 TRBV9 13 TGTGCCAGCAGCGTAGACAGGAGTTATGGCTACACCTTC CASSVDRSYGYTF
- - TRBJ2-1 TRBV2 14 TGTGCCAGCAGCCCTAGTTTCTCCTACAATGAGCAGTTCTTC CASSPSFSYNEQFF
- - TRBJ2-5 TRBV29-1 15 TGCAGCGTTGAAGGCCGCGGGGCCGGTACGGAGACCCAGTACTTC CSVEGRGAGTETQYF
- - TRBJ2-5 TRBV4-3 15 TGCGCCAGCAGCCAAGGAATAGGGTACCAAGAGACCCAGTACTTC CASSQGIGYQETQYF
- - TRBJ1-1 TRBV10-3 15 TGTGCCATCAGTGAGTCAGGACCAGACAGCACTGAAGCTTTCTTT CAISESGPDSTEAFF
TRBD1 - TRBJ2-2 TRBV10-3 15 TGTGCCATCAGGACCGGGACAGGGGCAACCGGGGAGCTGTTTTTT CAIRTGTGATGELFF
TRBD1 - TRBJ1-1 TRBV6-5 16 TGTGCCAGCAGTTACTCGTACAGGGGGCGGCGAAATGAAGCTTTCTTT CASSYSYRGRRNEAFF
- - TRBJ2-1 TRBV19 13 TGTGCCAGTAGTTCAAGCGGGTTTGGTGAGCAGTTCTTC CASSSSGFGEQFF
TRBD2 - TRBJ2-1 TRBV28 14 TGTGCCAGCAGTACGCCGGGAGGGCCCCATGAGCAGTTCTTC CASSTPGGPHEQFF
- - TRBJ2-7 TRBV28 14 TGTGCCAGCAGTTTATACGGGAATACCTACGAGCAGTACTTC CASSLYGNTYEQYF
- few TRBJ2-1 TRBV6-5 12 TGTGCCAGCAGCCTGGACTGGGATGAGCAGTTCTTC CASSLDWDEQFF
TRBD1 - TRBJ2-5 TRBV10-3 12 TGTGCCATCCGGGGACAGCAAGAGACCCAGTACTTC CAIRGQQETQYF
- - TRBJ2-7 TRBV7-2 16 TGTGCCAGCAGCTTAGGGGGCGGGGTGACCTCCTACGAGCAGTACTTC CASSLGGGVTSYEQYF
- - TRBJ2-1 TRBV6-5 15 TGTGCCAGCAGTTACACGGTACAGAACAACAATGAGCAGTTCTTC CASSYTVQNNNEQFF
- once TRBJ2-1 TRBV11-3 15 TGTGCCAGCAGCTTGAGGGTAGCATCTGGCAATGAGCAGTTCTTC CASSLRVASGNEQFF
TRBD1 - TRBJ1-6 TRBV4-1 14 TGCGCCAGCAGCCAAGCAGGGGGCAATTCACCCCTCCACTTT CASSQAGGNSPLHF
TRBD1 - TRBJ2-7 TRBV7-9 14 TGTGCCAGCAGCGACGGGACAGGGGTAGGGGAGCAGTACTTC CASSDGTGVGEQYF
- - TRBJ1-5 TRBV28 13 TGTGCCAGCAGTCTCCCTGGGAATCAGCCCCAGCATTTT CASSLPGNQPQHF
- many TRBJ2-1 TRBV19 16 TGTGCCAGTAGATCTCTAGAGGCCCAGGGAACCAATGAGCAGTTCTTC CASRSLEAQGTNEQFF
- - TRBJ1-5 TRBV2 13 TGTGCCAGCCGAGACATGGTCAATCAGCCCCAGCATTTT CASRDMVNQPQHF
- - TRBJ2-7 TRBV7-9 13 TGTGCCAGCAGCGGACTGAGACATGGGGAGCAGTACTTC CASSGLRHGEQYF
TRBD1 - TRBJ2-7 TRBV7-8 16 TGTGCCAGCAGCGCCCCTCGGGGACAGGGGTCCTACGAGCAGTACTTC CASSAPRGQGSYEQYF
TRBD2 - TRBJ2-4 TRBV28 13 TGTGCCAGCACGCGGGGGGGAGGGAACATTCAGTACTTC CASTRGGGNIQYF
TRBD1 - TRBJ2-1 TRBV19 15 TGTGCCAGTACCGACCGGGACAGGGGAGTCAATGAGCAGTTCTTC CASTDRDRGVNEQFF
TRBD1 many TRBJ2-5 TRBV5-1 17 TGCGCCAGCAGCCCGCGTCCCGGGACAGGGGGCCTCGAGACCCAGTACTTC CASSPRPGTGGLETQYF
TRBD1 few TRBJ2-4 TRBV5-1 19 TGCGCCAGCAGCTTGCCTCGGACAGGGGGCGTCTGGTCCAAAAACATTCAGTACTTC CASSLPRTGGVWSKNIQYF
- - TRBJ1-5 TRBV6-1 14 TGTGCCGCCCGGCGGGCTGCACACAATCAGCCCCAGCATTTT CAARRAAHNQPQHF
TRBD2 few TRBJ2-1 TRBV7-6 17 TGTGCCAGCAGCTCGGGACTAGCGGGAGGCCTATACAATGAGCAGTTCTTC CASSSGLAGGLYNEQFF
- - TRBJ2-1 TRBV10-1 16 TGCGCCAGCAGTGAGACCGGGTCCTGGGGGTCCAATGAGCAGTTCTTC CASSETGSWGSNEQFF
- - TRBJ2-7 TRBV13 14 TGTGCCAGCAGCTCCGCAGGGGGAGGCTACGAGCAGTACTTC CASSSAGGGYEQYF
TRBD2 - TRBJ2-7 TRBV7-3 14 TGTGCCAGCAGCCCTTCCAGCGGGAGTGGCGAGCAGTACTTC CASSPSSGSGEQYF
- few TRBJ1-3 TRBV12-1 17 TGTGCCAGCAGCTTTTGCGGCAGAATCTGGTCTGGAAACACCATATATTTT CASSFCGRIWSGNTIYF
TRBD2 - TRBJ2-7 TRBV18 14 TGTGCCAGCTCACCACCGGGACTACCCTACGAGCAGTACTTC CASSPPGLPYEQYF
TRBD1 - TRBJ1-2 TRBV27 13 TGTGCCAGCAGCTACACAGGGGGGGGAGGCTACACCTTC CASSYTGGGGYTF
TRBD1 - TRBJ2-1 TRBV11-2 15 TGTGCCAGCAGATCGACAGGGTACTCCTACAATGAGCAGTTCTTC CASRSTGYSYNEQFF
- - TRBJ1-1 TRBV5-5 17 TGTGCCAGCAGCTTAATGCGGTCGGACGTAAAGAACACTGAAGCTTTCTTT CASSLMRSDVKNTEAFF
- - TRBJ2-3 TRBV11-2 15 TGTGCCAGCAGCTTAGGTACAGAACCAACAGATACGCAGTATTTT CASSLGTEPTDTQYF